These 24 T cell receptor beta chains originate from one sample sequenced in a study of cytomegalovirus exposure and HLA in healthy donors. Clones were read by immunoSEQ multiplex PCR, and TCRdb kept only the in-frame ones, dropping some. The table shows 200,000 to 250,000 clones, with approximately 80% occurring only once. The sample taken for sequencing was PBMCs. These receptors were collected from a woman in her thirties in good health and CMV-seropositive.

The chain links TRBV18 to TRBJ2-7, with D possibly being TRBD1 (6 bases). This CDR3 contains 12 residues. From germline, CDR1 is KGHSH and CDR2 LQKENI. Trimming took 8 bases from V and 3 from J, leaving 11 bases between them. The CDR3 bases are TGTGCCAGCCGGGACACGAGCTACGAGCAGTACTTC. Translated, it gives CASRDTSYEQYF.

This clone turned up a few times. The chain employs TRBV6-1 and TRBJ2-4, with D uncertain. The germline V gene encodes CDR1 MNHNS and CDR2 SASEGT. This CDR3 spans 15 amino acids. Trimming cost V 4 bases and J 1 base, with 11 bases left between them. The CDR3 region has the DNA TGTGCCAGCAGTGTGCAGTGGACCGCCAAAAACATTCAGTACTTC. It translates to CASSVQWTAKNIQYF.

In its sample, this clone was seen once. This chain joins TRBV11-3 and TRBJ2-7; 12 nucleotides align to TRBD2. The ends lost 5 bases at V and 1 base at J; junction bases unmatched: 12. The CDR3 loop spans 18 amino acids. The germline V gene encodes CDR1 SGHNT and CDR2 YENEEA. The CDR3 reads CASSTSAKTSGRSYEQYF. The CDR3 region has the DNA TGTGCCAGCAGCACTAGCGCCAAGACTAGCGGGAGATCCTACGAGCAGTACTTC.

This clone appeared once. The genes are TRBV6-5 and TRBJ2-1, with unresolved D. The CDR3 loop spans 13 amino acids. V lost 6 bases, J lost 8 bases, and 14 bases lay in between. Per germline, CDR1 MNHEY and CDR2 SVGAGI. CDR3 region: CASRPQTSDEQFF. In DNA, the CDR3 is TGTGCCAGCAGGCCCCAGACAAGCGATGAGCAGTTCTTC.

The chain recombines TRBV5-4 with TRBJ2-7; 10 bases are shared with TRBD2. Germline values: CDR1 SGHNT, CDR2 YYREEE (reference sequence). V lost 2 bases to trimming and J lost 4 bases; unmatched junction nucleotides: 9. The CDR3 totals 16 residues. CDR3 nucleotides: TGTGCCAGCAGCTTAACTAGCGGGAAGAGTGGGTACGAGCAGTACTTC. Encoded protein: CASSLTSGKSGYEQYF.

This clone occurred once. The chain is built from TRBV4-2 and TRBJ2-1; the D call may be TRBD1 or TRBD2 (5 bases each). Deletions cut 6 bases from V and 0 bases from J, with 9 bases between. This CDR3 spans 14 amino acids. In germline, CDR1 is LGHNA, CDR2 YNFKEQ. CDR3 nucleotides: TGTGCCAGCAGTTGGGGGAGCTCCTACAATGAGCAGTTCTTC. This gives the protein CASSWGSSYNEQFF.

The chain carries TRBV27 and TRBJ2-7; 7 nucleotides align to TRBD1. Germline assignment: CDR1 MNHEY and CDR2 SMNVEV (reference sequence). V shed 8 bases and J 3 bases; nucleotides not matched to a gene: 4. CDR3 size: 12 residues. CDR3 DNA sequence: TGTGCCAGCGGGGACAGCAACTACGAGCAGTACTTC. It is translated as CASGDSNYEQYF.

The V call is TRBV19, the J call TRBJ1-5, with D tentatively TRBD1 (6 bases). Deletions cut 3 bases from V and 2 bases from J, with 14 bases between. Germline values: CDR1 LNHDA, CDR2 SQIVND (reference sequence). This CDR3 has 16 residues. The CDR3 DNA follows: TGTGCCAGTAGTATTAACAGGGTTTTGGGCAATCAGCCCCAGCATTTT. This encodes CASSINRVLGNQPQHF.

The chain carries TRBV28 and TRBJ2-3; TRBD2 matches at 8 bases. This CDR3 contains 19 residues. Losses at the gene ends were 6 bases for V and 3 bases for J; bases not matched to a gene: 20. CDR1 and CDR2 (germline): MDHEN, SYDVKM. The CDR3 here is CASSIFFPKREKVTDTQYF. In DNA, the CDR3 is TGTGCCAGCAGCATTTTCTTCCCCAAGCGGGAGAAGGTTACAGATACGCAGTATTTT. Full variable domain (missing parts from reference TRBV28 and TRBJ2-3): DVKVTQSSRYLVKRTGEKVFLECVQDMDHENMFWYRQDPGLGLRLIYFSYDVKMKEKGDIPEGYSVSREKKERFSLILESASTNQTSMYLCASSIFFPKREKVTDTQYFGPGTRLTVL.

This chain links TRBV30 with TRBJ2-7; possibly TRBD1 for D (5 bases). V lost 0 bases to trimming and J lost 2 bases, with 14 bases between them. CDR1 GTSNPN and CDR2 SVGIG come from the germline V gene (reference sequence). CDR3 size: 15 residues. CDR3 region: CAWSVGREYPYEQYF. As DNA, the CDR3 is TGTGCCTGGAGTGTAGGCAGGGAATACCCCTACGAGCAGTACTTC.

The gene calls are TRBV28 and TRBJ2-7; the D gene is possibly TRBD1 (5 bases). The CDR3 covers 14 residues. Trimming left V 1 base short and J 3 bases short, with 10 bases between. Per the germline V gene, CDR1 is MDHEN and CDR2 is SYDVKM. The CDR3 region is CASSLSQDIYEQYF. CDR3 coding DNA: TGTGCCAGCAGTTTATCACAGGACATCTACGAGCAGTACTTC. Filled out from reference TRBV28 and TRBJ2-7, the complete variable domain reads DVKVTQSSRYLVKRTGEKVFLECVQDMDHENMFWYRQDPGLGLRLIYFSYDVKMKEKGDIPEGYSVSREKKERFSLILESASTNQTSMYLCASSLSQDIYEQYFGPGTRLTVT.

V is TRBV7-8 and J is TRBJ2-7; 14 nucleotides align to TRBD2. This CDR3 is built from 15 residues. Germline V gene data show CDR1 as SGHVS and CDR2 as FQNEAQ. The V segment lost 8 bases and the J segment 5 bases; nucleotides outside the gene matches: 8. CDR3 nucleotide sequence: TGTGCCAGCCGAGGGACTAGCGGGAGTTTGAACGAGCAGTACTTC. The encoded protein is CASRGTSGSLNEQYF.

To note about this clone: Since a much larger clone is just one base distant, this may be a read error. V and J are TRBV27 and TRBJ2-7, with TRBD1 as a possible D gene (5 bases). The CDR3 covers 12 residues. Germline CDR1 reads MNHEY; CDR2 reads SMNVEV (reference sequence). Deletions cut 3 bases from V and 9 bases from J, with 12 bases between. The CDR3 sequence: CASSLDQGRQYF. The CDR3 bases are TGTGCCAGCAGTTTGGACCAGGGTCGGCAGTACTTC.

This chain joins TRBV29-1 and TRBJ1-1; D ambiguous. The V end was cut by 3 bases, the J end by 3 bases, with 11 bases between. This CDR3 is built from 13 residues. Germline V gives CDR1 SQVTM, CDR2 ANQGSEA. CDR3 in DNA: TGCAGCGTTGATAGGACGGGAGACACTGAAGCTTTCTTT. Amino acids: CSVDRTGDTEAFF. Full variable domain (remainder filled in from reference TRBV29-1 and TRBJ1-1): SAVISQKPSRDICQRGTSLTIQCQVDSQVTMMFWYRQQPGQSLTLIATANQGSEATYESGFVIDKFPISRPNLTFSTLTVSNMSPEDSSIYLCSVDRTGDTEAFFGQGTRLTVV.

The chain uses TRBV5-1 and TRBJ1-1; D gene ambiguous. This CDR3 has 14 residues. The V end was cut by 0 bases, the J end by 0 bases, with 6 bases between. Germline V gene lookup returns CDR1 SGHRS and CDR2 YFSETQ. This CDR3 is CASSLASMNTEAFF. The CDR3 nucleotides are TGCGCCAGCAGCTTGGCAAGCATGAACACTGAAGCTTTCTTT.

The J gene is TRBJ1-2, the V gene TRBV7-2; the D is unclear. The CDR3 runs 15 residues. Germline V gene sequence: CDR1 SGHTA, CDR2 FQGNSA. Trimming removed 1 base from V and 0 bases from J, with 9 bases in between. CDR3 DNA: TGTGCCAGCAGCTTAGAGACTACTTCTAACTATGGCTACACCTTC. Amino acid sequence: CASSLETTSNYGYTF.

This chain connects TRBV30 to TRBJ1-5; no clear D gene. The CDR3 has 15 amino acids. Germline CDR1 is GTSNPN and CDR2 is SVGIG (reference sequence). With 1 base removed from V and 3 bases from J, the gap between germline ends came to 13 bases. In DNA form, the CDR3 reads TGTGCCTGGAGTGCCGGCCTGGCGGCCAATCAGCCCCAGCATTTT. Translated: CAWSAGLAANQPQHF.

Remarks on this clone: The sample contains more than one DNA sequence encoding this CDR3. V gene TRBV6-5 combines with J gene TRBJ1-1, with D uncertain. This CDR3 spans 15 amino acids. The germline gives CDR1 MNHEY, CDR2 SVGAGI. Trimming removed 0 bases at V and 1 base at J, with 9 bases between. The chain's CDR3 is CASSYSVEGNTEAFF. CDR3 DNA: TGTGCCAGCAGTTACTCAGTCGAGGGGAACACTGAAGCTTTCTTT.

The chain combines TRBV5-1 with TRBJ1-1; no reliable D call. This CDR3 region has 12 residues. Looked up from germline, CDR1 is SGHRS and CDR2 is YFSETQ. V lost 5 bases and J lost 0, with 5 bases in between. CDR3 sequence: CASSTVNTEAFF. The CDR3 nucleotides read TGCGCCAGCAGTACAGTGAACACTGAAGCTTTCTTT.

The chain combines TRBV7-2 with TRBJ1-2, with 7 positions matching TRBD1. J gave up 6 bases and V 5 bases, and 12 bases lay outside the gene matches. CDR3 length: 15 residues. Germline CDR1 SGHTA, CDR2 FQGNSA. CDR3 DNA sequence: TGTGCCAGCAGCGGATTTAAGGGGGCATTCGATGGCTACACCTTC. As protein: CASSGFKGAFDGYTF.

The V and J genes are TRBV28 and TRBJ2-5, with a possible D match to TRBD1 (5 bases). The V gene's germline CDR1 is MDHEN and CDR2 SYDVKM. This CDR3 is built from 16 residues. V was clipped by 6 bases and J by 2 bases, with 19 bases between them. The CDR3 loop reads CASRYRRVLGQETQYF. The DNA for the CDR3 is TGTGCCAGCAGATACCGCAGGGTATTGGGTCAAGAGACCCAGTACTTC.

V gene TRBV5-1 combines with J gene TRBJ1-2, with 7 bases identical to TRBD1. The CDR3 is 15 amino acids. The germline CDR1 and CDR2 sequences are SGHRS and YFSETQ. After removal of 1 base from V and 8 bases from J, the junction contained 11 bases not matched to a gene. The DNA for the CDR3 is TGCGCCAGCAGCTTGACCCGGGACAGCCGGACGGGCTACACCTTC. This gives the protein CASSLTRDSRTGYTF.

J is TRBJ1-1 and V is TRBV9; 7 bases fit TRBD1. This CDR3 is built from 16 residues. Germline-derived CDR1 and CDR2 are SGDLS and YYNGEE. V dropped 0 bases and J dropped 1; count of bases not matched to a gene: 6. The CDR3: CASSVGDSSKNTEAFF. Written as DNA, the CDR3 is TGTGCCAGCAGCGTAGGGGACAGCAGTAAGAACACTGAAGCTTTCTTT.

The V gene is TRBV5-6, the J gene TRBJ1-4, with TRBD1 identical over 7 bases. This CDR3 has 14 residues. V was pared by 4 bases and J by 8 bases, with 8 bases of the junction left unmatched. Germline assignment: CDR1 SGHDT and CDR2 YYEEEE. The CDR3 DNA follows: TGTGCCAGCAGCCTCCAGGGGGAAGGGGAAAAACTGTTTTTT. Translation gives CASSLQGEGEKLFF.